The 2 T cell receptor beta chains in this list originate from one sample, sequenced in a study of type 1 regulatory T cells. These TCRs' antigens remain unknown. TCRdb called the reads again in MiXCR, with one record for every CDR3 protein. The data hold roughly 60,000 distinct CDR3 sequences, with 55% to 65% observed a single time. The sequenced sample was cultured non-Tr1 T cells, either the whole culture or a sorted T cell fraction (not recorded which). The receptors shown here come from a human donor in good health.

V gene TRBV4-3 combines with J gene TRBJ1-2; D is perhaps TRBD1 (6 bases). The V and J ends lost 2 bases and 6 bases respectively, with 19 bases between them. CDR1 and CDR2 from the germline V gene are LGHNA and YSLEER. CDR3 length equals 16 residues. The CDR3 region is CASSQRGMTGDNGYTF. As DNA, the CDR3 is TGCGCCAGCAGCCAACGGGGAATGACAGGAGATAATGGCTACACCTTC.

This clonotype has only a few counts. A junction boundary mismatches the germline segment, possibly from a read error. The V call is TRBV5-1, the J call TRBJ1-2; the match to TRBD1 covers 10 bases. This CDR3 has 16 residues. The germline gives CDR1 SGHRS, CDR2 YFSETQ. Here the CDR3 DNA reads TGCGCCAGCACCTTGGATGGGGACAGGGGCAACTATGGCTACACCTTC. This translates into CASTLDGDRGNYGYTF.